This TCR beta chain was found in a study of OX40 agonist ivuxolimab in advanced cancers. The CDR3 contains 15 residues. V lost 3 bases to trimming and J lost 3 bases; unmatched junction nucleotides: 4. Germline V gene data show CDR1 as SGHTS and CDR2 as YDEGEE. Some clones are missing from TCRdb's copy, which holds only in-frame ones; the method was immunoSEQ multiplex PCR. The repertoire holds approximately 90,000 clones, around 90% seen once, with roughly 2.6% in the top ten. V and J are TRBV5-8 and TRBJ2-3, with 10 bases that match TRBD2. Source: CD4+ or CD8+ T cells sorted from blood, taken in a trial of the OX40 agonist ivuxolimab. The clonotype originates from an adult with an advanced solid tumor such as melanoma, head and neck, liver or kidney cancer. The DNA of the CDR3 is TGTGCCAGCAGCTCAGATAGCGGGAGGACAGATACGCAGTATTTT. It specifies CASSSDSGRTDTQYF.